A single sample is the source of the 10 T cell receptor beta chains below, sequenced in a study of blood T cell repertoires in COVID-19. Sequenced by immunoSEQ multiplex PCR; TCRdb stores in-frame clones only, minus some. Of around 160,000 clones in the sample, around 79% were seen once. Sequencing was carried out using PBMCs or T cells enriched from blood (not recorded which). The receptors come from a man between 45 and 60 years old who had recovered from COVID-19.

This sequence joins TRBV14 and TRBJ2-7; TRBD2 might be the D (6 bases). Germline V gene lookup returns CDR1 SGHDN and CDR2 FVKESK. The CDR3 loop spans 14 amino acids. V was clipped by 4 bases and J by 5 bases, with 15 bases between them. The CDR3 reads CASSRGTLGNEQYF. CDR3 in DNA: TGTGCCAGCAGCCGGGGGACTTTGGGTAACGAGCAGTACTTC.

The V call is TRBV19, the J call TRBJ2-6, with D tentatively TRBD1 (6 bases). This CDR3 contains 15 residues. V lost 7 bases to trimming and J lost 2 bases, with 12 bases between them. Germline V gene data show CDR1 as LNHDA and CDR2 as SQIVND (reference sequence). CDR3 protein: CASTMKGAGANVLTF. CDR3 coding DNA: TGTGCCAGTACCATGAAGGGGGCTGGGGCCAACGTCCTGACTTTC.

The rearrangement joins TRBV7-6 to TRBJ2-1, with 7 bases fitting TRBD2. The CDR3 runs to 17 residues. The germline V gene has CDR1 SGHVS and CDR2 FNYEAQ. With V trimmed by 5 bases and J by 0 bases, 10 bases remained unmatched. Written as DNA, the CDR3 is TGTGCCAGCAGCGGGACTAACGATCTGAGCTCCTACAATGAGCAGTTCTTC. It translates to CASSGTNDLSSYNEQFF.

The V call is TRBV19, the J call TRBJ2-2; 9 nucleotides agree with TRBD1. Germline V CDR1 and CDR2: LNHDA, SQIVND (reference sequence). The trim removed 6 bases at V and 5 bases at J, leaving 7 bases unmatched. The CDR3 is 15 amino acids. The CDR3 DNA reads as TGTGCCAGTAGGAGGACAGGGGCAAGGACCGGGGAGCTGTTTTTT. Protein sequence: CASRRTGARTGELFF.

The chain recombines TRBV7-9 with TRBJ1-1; the match to TRBD1 covers 7 bases. The length of the CDR3 is 14 residues. V lost 5 bases to trimming and J lost 5 bases; unmatched junction nucleotides: 8. The germline gives CDR1 SEHNR, CDR2 FQNEAQ (reference sequence). The CDR3 spells CASSRYRGGTEAFF. Here the CDR3 DNA reads TGTGCCAGCAGCAGATACAGGGGAGGAACTGAAGCTTTCTTT.

The chain combines TRBV3-1 (or the pseudogene TRBV3-2) with TRBJ1-2; no firm D call. The CDR3 totals 11 residues. V lost 2 bases, J lost 4 bases, and 2 bases lay in between. The germline gives CDR1 LGHDT, CDR2 YNNKEL (reference sequence). CDR3 sequence reads: CASSQLYGYTF. The CDR3 region has the DNA TGTGCCAGCAGCCAACTCTATGGCTACACCTTC.

This clone was found once. The genes are TRBV3-1 (or the pseudogene TRBV3-2) and TRBJ2-3, with a tentative D call TRBD2 (5 bases). The CDR3 extends over 14 amino acids. V was trimmed by 8 bases and J by 0 bases, leaving 12 bases between them. Per the germline V gene, CDR1 is LGHDT and CDR2 is YNNKEL (reference sequence). CDR3 residues: CASEAAHSTDTQYF. Here the CDR3 DNA reads TGTGCCAGCGAAGCGGCCCACAGCACAGATACGCAGTATTTT.

This clone occurred many times. The rearrangement joins TRBV3-1 (or the pseudogene TRBV3-2) to TRBJ2-3; weak D call: TRBD1 (7 bases). Germline V CDR1 and CDR2: LGHDT, YNNKEL (reference sequence). V lost 3 bases and J lost 3, with 13 bases in between. The CDR3 spans 15 residues. CDR3 DNA: TGTGCCAGCAGCCATGGAGGGGGCGAGACAGATACGCAGTATTTT. This codes for CASSHGGGETDTQYF.

This clone was counted a single time. J is TRBJ2-2 and V is TRBV6-5; D is perhaps TRBD1 (6 bases). V was pared by 6 bases and J by 5 bases, with 13 bases between. CDR1 and CDR2 from the germline V gene are MNHEY and SVGAGI. The CDR3 has 14 amino acids. The CDR3 loop reads CASRNTGITGELFF. In nucleotides, the CDR3 is TGTGCCAGCAGAAACACAGGGATTACCGGGGAGCTGTTTTTT.

The chain uses TRBV6-1 and TRBJ2-7; possibly TRBD1 for D (6 bases). The V and J ends lost 0 bases and 1 base respectively, with 7 bases between them. Germline CDR1 reads MNHNS; CDR2 reads SASEGT. The CDR3 is 14 residues long. The CDR3 reads CASSEAGHSYEQYF. CDR3 sequence (DNA): TGTGCCAGCAGTGAAGCGGGACATTCCTACGAGCAGTACTTC.